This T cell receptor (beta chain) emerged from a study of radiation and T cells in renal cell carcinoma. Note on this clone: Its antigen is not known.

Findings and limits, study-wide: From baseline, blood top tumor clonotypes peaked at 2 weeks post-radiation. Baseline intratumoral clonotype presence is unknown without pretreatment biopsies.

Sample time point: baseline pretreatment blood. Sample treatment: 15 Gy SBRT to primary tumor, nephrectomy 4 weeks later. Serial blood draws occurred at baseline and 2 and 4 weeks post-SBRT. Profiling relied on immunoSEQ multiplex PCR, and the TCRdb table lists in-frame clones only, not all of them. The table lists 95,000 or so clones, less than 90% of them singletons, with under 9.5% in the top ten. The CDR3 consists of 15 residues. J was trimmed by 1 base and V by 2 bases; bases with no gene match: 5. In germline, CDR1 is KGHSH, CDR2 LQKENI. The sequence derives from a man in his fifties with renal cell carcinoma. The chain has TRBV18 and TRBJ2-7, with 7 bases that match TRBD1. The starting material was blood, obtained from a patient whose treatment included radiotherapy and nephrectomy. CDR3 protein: CASSPGGQASYEQYF. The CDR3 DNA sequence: TGTGCCAGCTCACCAGGCGGACAGGCGTCCTACGAGCAGTACTTC. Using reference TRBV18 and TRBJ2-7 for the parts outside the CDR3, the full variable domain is NAGVMQNPRHLVRRRGQEARLRCSPMKGHSHVYWYRQLPEEGLKFMVYLQKENIIDESGMPKERFSAEFPKEGPSILRIQQVVRGDSAAYFCASSPGGQASYEQYFGPGTRLTVT.